Listed below are T cell receptor beta chains from one sample, sequenced in a study of OX40 agonist ivuxolimab in advanced cancers. Produced via immunoSEQ multiplex PCR; TCRdb's table is partial and in-frame only. The sample has roughly 100,000 clones; roughly nine tenths are singletons. Sequences were derived from CD4+ or CD8+ T cells sorted from blood, sampled in a trial of the OX40 agonist ivuxolimab. These receptors came from an adult with an advanced solid tumor such as melanoma, head and neck, liver or kidney cancer. Each CDR3 is given with its conserved first and last residue. A D gene is named only where the DNA matches it firmly. For some rows the clone size is stated as once, few or many, or as a class when expanded; others skip it.

TRBV6-1	few	TRBJ2-7	TRBD1	CASSEAWTGGDEQYF	TGTGCCAGCAGTGAAGCGTGGACAGGGGGCGACGAGCAGTACTTC
TRBV5-4	once	TRBJ2-3	NA	CASSPEVAADTQYF	TGTGCCAGCAGCCCGGAGGTAGCTGCAGATACGCAGTATTTT
TRBV6-1	NA	TRBJ2-3	NA	CASSETIGRFTDTQYF	TGTGCCAGCAGTGAAACCATTGGGCGTTTCACAGATACGCAGTATTTT
TRBV27	NA	TRBJ2-1	NA	CASSFGDEQFF	TGTGCCAGCAGTTTTGGGGATGAGCAGTTCTTC
TRBV11-2	NA	TRBJ1-1	NA	CASSIGTEAFF	TGTGCCAGCAGCATCGGGACAGAAGCTTTCTTT
TRBV27	NA	TRBJ2-6	NA	CASSLGGGANVLTF	TGTGCCAGCAGTTTGGGCGGTGGGGCCAACGTCCTGACTTTC
TRBV30	NA	TRBJ1-5	NA	CAWSAGSNQPQHF	TGTGCCTGGAGTGCGGGTAGCAATCAGCCCCAGCATTTT
TRBV4-1	NA	TRBJ2-7	NA	CASSPRGTGSYEQYF	TGCGCCAGCAGCCCCCGAGGGACGGGAAGCTACGAGCAGTACTTC
TRBV10-3	once	TRBJ2-3	TRBD1	CAISGPGQGSTDTQYF	TGTGCCATCAGTGGTCCAGGACAGGGTAGCACAGATACGCAGTATTTT
TRBV15	NA	TRBJ2-2	NA	CATSRANTGELFF	TGTGCCACCAGCAGAGCCAACACCGGGGAGCTGTTTTTT
TRBV10-1	NA	TRBJ2-5	TRBD1	CASSELRDREQETQYF	TGCGCCAGCAGTGAACTACGGGACAGGGAACAAGAGACCCAGTACTTC
TRBV27	NA	TRBJ2-2	NA	CASSLVTNTGELFF	TGTGCCAGCAGTTTAGTAACGAACACCGGGGAGCTGTTTTTT
TRBV27	NA	TRBJ2-3	NA	CATVGGDTQYF	TGTGCCACCGTGGGGGGAGATACGCAGTATTTT
TRBV7-6	once	TRBJ1-4	NA	CASSLEGHGGEKLFF	TGTGCCAGCAGCTTAGAAGGCCACGGCGGGGAAAAACTGTTTTTT
TRBV27	NA	TRBJ2-7	NA	CASSFGTPYEQYF	TGTGCCAGCAGTTTCGGGACCCCCTACGAGCAGTACTTC
TRBV27	NA	TRBJ1-1	NA	CASSAGSTEAFF	TGTGCCAGCAGTGCGGGGTCGACTGAAGCTTTCTTT
TRBV7-3	NA	TRBJ2-1	TRBD2	CASSLSGSPNEQFF	TGTGCCAGCAGCTTAAGCGGGAGCCCCAATGAGCAGTTCTTC
TRBV4-1	NA	TRBJ1-2	TRBD1	CASSQLQGDYGYTF	TGCGCCAGCAGCCAATTACAGGGGGACTATGGCTACACCTTC
TRBV10-1	NA	TRBJ1-5	NA	CASSEGRGQPQHF	TGCGCCAGCAGTGAGGGGAGAGGGCAGCCCCAGCATTTT
TRBV30	NA	TRBJ1-2	NA	CAWKGRPFYGYTF	TGTGCCTGGAAGGGCCGACCTTTCTATGGCTACACCTTC
TRBV2	NA	TRBJ2-1	TRBD1	CASSITGTEIYNEQFF	TGTGCCAGCAGTATTACCGGGACAGAGATCTACAATGAGCAGTTCTTC
TRBV7-8	NA	TRBJ1-5	TRBD1	CASSLGTGLRGPQHF	TGTGCCAGCAGCTTGGGGACAGGGCTTCGGGGGCCCCAGCATTTT
TRBV13	NA	TRBJ2-1	NA	CASSAGTPEQFF	TGTGCCAGCAGCGCGGGGACTCCCGAGCAGTTCTTC
TRBV19	NA	TRBJ2-7	NA	CASSAGGGGVYEQYF	TGTGCCAGTAGTGCTGGAGGGGGAGGAGTCTACGAGCAGTACTTC
TRBV2	NA	TRBJ1-4	NA	CASSQRGATNEKLFF	TGTGCCAGCAGTCAGAGGGGGGCAACTAATGAAAAACTGTTTTTT
TRBV9	NA	TRBJ2-1	NA	CASSVGGGGSSYNEQFF	TGTGCCAGCAGCGTAGGTGGAGGGGGGAGCTCCTACAATGAGCAGTTCTTC
TRBV5-6	NA	TRBJ2-1	TRBD2	CASSLGTSGYNEQFF	TGTGCCAGCAGCTTGGGGACTAGCGGTTACAATGAGCAGTTCTTC
TRBV10-3	NA	TRBJ2-1	NA	CAISSSSYNEQFF	TGTGCCATCAGCAGCAGCTCCTACAATGAGCAGTTCTTC
TRBV4-3	NA	TRBJ2-7	TRBD1	CASSSRPGQGYEQYF	TGCGCCAGCAGCTCGCGCCCGGGACAGGGCTACGAGCAGTACTTC
TRBV4-1	NA	TRBJ2-6	NA	CASTDRPSGANVLTF	TGCGCCAGTACCGACAGGCCCTCTGGGGCCAACGTCCTGACTTTC
TRBV2	NA	TRBJ1-1	NA	CASRIKVHIEAFF	TGTGCCAGCAGGATAAAGGTACATATTGAAGCTTTCTTT
TRBV14	NA	TRBJ1-1	TRBD1	CASSHGTTGNTEAFF	TGTGCCAGCAGTCATGGTACGACAGGGAATACTGAAGCTTTCTTT
TRBV21-1	NA	TRBJ1-4	NA	CASSKKQGATNEKLFF	TGTGCCAGCAGCAAGAAACAGGGAGCAACTAATGAAAAACTGTTTTTT
TRBV7-9	NA	TRBJ2-7	TRBD2	CASSRTSDSYEQYF	TGTGCCAGCAGTCGGACTAGCGACTCCTACGAGCAGTACTTC
TRBV9	once	TRBJ2-7	TRBD1	CASSVGSGTGAEQYF	TGTGCCAGCAGCGTAGGCTCCGGGACAGGGGCCGAGCAGTACTTC